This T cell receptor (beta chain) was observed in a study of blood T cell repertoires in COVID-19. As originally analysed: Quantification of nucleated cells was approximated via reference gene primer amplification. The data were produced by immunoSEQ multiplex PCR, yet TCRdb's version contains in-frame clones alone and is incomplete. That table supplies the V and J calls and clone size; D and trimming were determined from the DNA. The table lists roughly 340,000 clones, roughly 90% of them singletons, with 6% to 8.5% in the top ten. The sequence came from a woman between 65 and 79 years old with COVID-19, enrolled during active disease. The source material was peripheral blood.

CDR3 region: CASSYYRGAYNSPLHF. The CDR3 DNA reads TGTGCCAGCAGTTACTACAGGGGTGCCTATAATTCACCCCTCCACTTT. The rearrangement joins TRBV6-5 to TRBJ1-6; TRBD1 matches 7 bases. CDR3 size: 16 residues. V gave up 1 base and J gave up 2 bases; unmatched junction bases: 2. Germline assignment: CDR1 MNHEY and CDR2 SVGAGI.